The 4 T cell receptor beta chains given below trace back to one sample, sequenced in a study of blood T cell repertoires in COVID-19. Libraries were prepared by immunoSEQ multiplex PCR; TCRdb keeps only in-frame clonotypes and omits some of them. The sample has 250,000 to 350,000 clones; 75% to 90% are singletons. Sample: peripheral blood. These receptors were taken from a woman aged 60-75 years with acute or convalescent COVID-19.

The V gene is TRBV12-3 or TRBV12-4, the J gene TRBJ1-1, with 8 bases aligning to TRBD1. The V and J ends lost 7 bases and 10 bases, in that order; junction bases with no gene match: 5. This CDR3 has 11 residues. The CDR3 here is CASTRQGSAFF. Written as DNA, the CDR3 is TGTGCCAGCACCAGACAGGGGTCAGCTTTCTTT.

The chain uses TRBV7-2 and TRBJ1-4; 11 bases line up with TRBD1. The CDR3 extends over 16 amino acids. The trim removed 0 bases at V and 7 bases at J, leaving 4 bases unmatched. Germline values: CDR1 SGHTA, CDR2 FQGNSA. CDR3 in amino acids: CASSLAKGTGGEKLFF. Here the CDR3 DNA reads TGTGCCAGCAGCTTAGCGAAGGGGACAGGGGGTGAAAAACTGTTTTTT. Full variable domain (outside the CDR3, taken from reference TRBV7-2 and TRBJ1-4): GAGVSQSPSNKVTEKGKDVELRCDPISGHTALYWYRQSLGQGLEFLIYFQGNSAPDKSGLPSDRFSAERTGGSVSTLTIQRTQQEDSAVYLCASSLAKGTGGEKLFFGSGTQLSVL.

This chain joins TRBV25-1 and TRBJ2-1; 9 nucleotides match TRBD2. CDR3 size: 17 residues. CDR1 and CDR2 from the germline V gene are MGHDK and SYGVNS. Trimming took 4 bases from V and 4 from J; bases not matched to a gene: 11. CDR3 residues: CASSGMTSGFFYNEQFF. CDR3 nucleotide sequence: TGTGCCAGCAGTGGAATGACTAGCGGATTTTTTTACAATGAGCAGTTCTTC.

The chain uses TRBV4-1 and TRBJ2-7; 8 bases align to TRBD2. The V gene's germline CDR1 is MGHRA and CDR2 YSYEKL. This CDR3 has 17 residues. Trimming took 1 base from V and 2 from J; bases not matched to a gene: 10. CDR3 residues: CASSQGLGLAGAYEQYF. The CDR3 DNA reads TGCGCCAGCAGCCAAGGGCTGGGGCTAGCGGGCGCCTACGAGCAGTACTTC.